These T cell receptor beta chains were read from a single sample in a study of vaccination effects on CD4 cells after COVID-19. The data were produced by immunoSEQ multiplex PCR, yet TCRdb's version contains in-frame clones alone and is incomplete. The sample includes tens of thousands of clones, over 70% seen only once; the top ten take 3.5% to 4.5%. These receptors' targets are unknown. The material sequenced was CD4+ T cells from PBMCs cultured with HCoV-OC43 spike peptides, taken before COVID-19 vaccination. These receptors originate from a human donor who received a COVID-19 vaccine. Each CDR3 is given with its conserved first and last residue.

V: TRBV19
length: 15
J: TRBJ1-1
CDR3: CASSRSGTGNTEAFF

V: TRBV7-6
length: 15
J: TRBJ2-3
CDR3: CASSPRTGLTDTQYF

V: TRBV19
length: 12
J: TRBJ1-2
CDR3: CASRQGSHGYTF

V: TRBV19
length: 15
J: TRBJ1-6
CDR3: CASSSRQGADSPLHF

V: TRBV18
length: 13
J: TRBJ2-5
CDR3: CASSTGSLETQYF

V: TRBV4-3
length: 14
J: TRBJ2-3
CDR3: CASSQPGSTDTQYF

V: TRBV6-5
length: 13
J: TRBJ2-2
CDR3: CASKGLVTGELFF

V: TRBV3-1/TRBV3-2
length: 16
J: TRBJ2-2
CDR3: CASSQNTGSNTGELFF

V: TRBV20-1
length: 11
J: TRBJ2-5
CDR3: CSGWDKETQYF

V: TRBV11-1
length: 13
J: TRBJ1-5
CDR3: CASSQAGNQPQHF

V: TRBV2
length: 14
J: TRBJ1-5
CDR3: CASSGSVRDQPQHF

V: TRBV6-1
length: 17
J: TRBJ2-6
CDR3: CASSEAAGPSGANVLTF

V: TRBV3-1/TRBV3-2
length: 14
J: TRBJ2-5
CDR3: CASSQGTSGGLVYF

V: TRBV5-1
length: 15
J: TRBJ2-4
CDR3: CASSSQLAGASFQYF

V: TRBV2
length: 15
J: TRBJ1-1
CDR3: CASSPSDPKNTEAFF

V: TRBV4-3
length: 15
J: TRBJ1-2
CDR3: CASSQDWQGISGYTF

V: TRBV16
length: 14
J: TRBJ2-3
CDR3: CASSQSGRTDTQYF

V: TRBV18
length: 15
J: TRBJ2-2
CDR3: CASSLGRTNTGELFF

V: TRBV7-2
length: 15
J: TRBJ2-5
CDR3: CASSLGNRAQETQYF

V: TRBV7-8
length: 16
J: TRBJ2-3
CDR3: CASSRAGGTSTYTQYF

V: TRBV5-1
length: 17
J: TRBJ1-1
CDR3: CASSSATTTGRNTEAFF

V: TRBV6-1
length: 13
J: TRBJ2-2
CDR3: CASSDPRAGELFF

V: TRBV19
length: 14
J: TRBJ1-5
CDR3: CASTSPRQGGRQHF

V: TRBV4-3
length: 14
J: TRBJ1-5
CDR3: CASSQEGSNQPQHF

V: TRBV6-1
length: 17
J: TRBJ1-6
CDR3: CASSVRTGSYDNSPLHF

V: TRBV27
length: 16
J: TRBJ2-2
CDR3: CASISRGGPNTGELFF

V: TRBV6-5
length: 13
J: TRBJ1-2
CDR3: CASSWTGLGGYTF

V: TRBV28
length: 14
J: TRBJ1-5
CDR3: CASSSPVGYQPQHF

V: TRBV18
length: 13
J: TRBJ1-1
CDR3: CASSPIKGSEAFF

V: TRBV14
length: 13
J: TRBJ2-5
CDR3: CASSPQYQETQYF

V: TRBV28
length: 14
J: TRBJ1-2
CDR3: CASRSGGANYGYTF

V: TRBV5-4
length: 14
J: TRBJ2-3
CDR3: CASSPDRGSDTQYF

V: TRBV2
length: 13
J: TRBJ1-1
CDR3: CASSELQGVVAFF